Below are 11 T cell receptor beta chains sequenced from a single sample in a study of T-cell reconstitution after alpha-beta-depleted transplantation in children. During its preparation, the TCRbeta library received unique molecular identifiers. Via MiXCR, TCRdb re-called the PCR reads, giving one row per CDR3 protein. Among about 460,000 distinct CDR3 sequences, about 11% were seen once, and the ten largest hold around 2%. The starting material was PBMCs, obtained before TCRalphabeta/CD19-depleted stem cell transplant. The receptors stem from a child under 10 years old with inherited bone marrow failure, due to receive a stem cell transplant.

The sample holds a few counts of this clonotype. This sequence joins TRBV28 and TRBJ2-5, with D possibly TRBD2 on 5 matching bases. The germline gives CDR1 MDHEN, CDR2 SYDVKM. The CDR3 totals 14 residues. V dropped 3 bases and J dropped 4 bases, with 12 bases sitting between them. DNA for the CDR3: TGTGCCAGCAGTTTGTACGAGCGGAGAGAGACCCAGTACTTC. It codes for CASSLYERRETQYF.

This clonotype was seen a handful of times. The chain is built from TRBV30 and TRBJ2-1; possible D gene TRBD2, 5 bases. Germline CDR1 and CDR2: GTSNPN and SVGIG (reference sequence). The CDR3 is made up of 13 amino acids. Trimming removed 3 bases from V and 5 bases from J, with 11 bases in between. CDR3 residues: CAWSLLDHNEQFF. The CDR3 DNA sequence: TGTGCCTGGAGCCTACTAGATCACAATGAGCAGTTCTTC.

Many counts were recorded for this clonotype. The chain carries TRBV12-3 or TRBV12-4 and TRBJ2-7; D is undetermined. Trimming shortened V by 6 bases and J by 0 bases, and 9 bases separated the two germline ends. This CDR3 is 13 amino acids long. CDR3 sequence: CASRQSPSYEQYF. The DNA for the CDR3 is TGTGCCAGCAGGCAATCCCCCTCCTACGAGCAGTACTTC.

This clonotype was seen at least ten times. The chain has TRBV28 and TRBJ2-3; 8 bases are shared with TRBD2. The J segment lost 0 bases and the V segment lost 5 bases, leaving 16 bases of the junction unmatched. The CDR3 spans 19 residues. Germline-derived CDR1 and CDR2 are MDHEN and SYDVKM. CDR3 nucleotides: TGTGCCAGCAGTCCAAGCGCCTTGGGACGGGAGGGAAGCACAGATACGCAGTATTTT. It translates to CASSPSALGREGSTDTQYF.

This clonotype was counted many times. The chain employs TRBV28 and TRBJ1-5; D unresolved. Germline CDR1 and CDR2: MDHEN and SYDVKM. Deletions cut 5 bases from V and 5 bases from J, with 22 bases between. The CDR3 is 17 residues long. CDR3 nucleotide sequence: TGTGCCAGCAGTCCACACCCGGGTGAGGGTGAAGATCAGCCCCAGCATTTT. Encoded protein: CASSPHPGEGEDQPQHF.

This clonotype was counted ten times or more. The genes are TRBV14 and TRBJ1-1; tentatively, D is TRBD1 (6 bases). V was pared by 3 bases and J by 4 bases, with 15 bases between. Germline V CDR1 and CDR2: SGHDN, FVKESK. This CDR3 is 15 amino acids long. The CDR3 protein is CASSHLTGRGTEAFF. CDR3 nucleotide sequence: TGTGCCAGCAGCCACCTGACAGGACGCGGCACTGAAGCTTTCTTT.

This clonotype was detected only a few times. This chain joins TRBV27 and TRBJ1-2; D remains ambiguous. The CDR3 covers 14 residues. V was cut by 6 bases and J by 4 bases, with 15 bases left in between. Germline CDR1 reads MNHEY; CDR2 reads SMNVEV (reference sequence). CDR3 protein: CASSLSQVAYGYTF. CDR3 DNA sequence: TGTGCCAGCAGCCTTTCCCAGGTTGCCTATGGCTACACCTTC.

This chain links TRBV6-5 with TRBJ1-2; TRBD1 might be the D (5 bases). The V gene's germline CDR1 is MNHEY and CDR2 SVGAGI. The CDR3 runs 15 residues. Trimming took off 2 bases at V and 3 bases at J, with 13 bases between the two ends. The CDR3 loop is CASSYHGPGHYGYTF. CDR3 DNA: TGTGCCAGCAGTTACCACGGACCGGGACACTATGGCTACACCTTC.

Concerning this clonotype itself: A much bigger clone sits one base away, suggesting this may be a read error. V usage is TRBV10-3 and J usage is TRBJ2-7, with D possibly being TRBD1 or TRBD2 (5 bases each). This CDR3 region has 17 residues. CDR1 is ENHRY and CDR2 is SYGVKD in the germline V gene. The DNA of the CDR3 is TGTGCCATCAGTGAGTCCGGGGCGGGTCTCCTCTCCCACGAGCAGTACTTC. Its translation is CAISESGAGLLSHEQYF.

V usage is TRBV6-2 or TRBV6-3 and J usage is TRBJ1-5; D unresolved. This CDR3 is 15 amino acids long. Germline assignment: CDR1 MNHEY and CDR2 SVGEGT. The V and J ends lost 3 bases and 6 bases respectively, with 15 bases between them. DNA for the CDR3: TGTGCCAGCAGTTATCCCTTGGAACGGGGTCAGCCCCAGCATTTT. Translated, it gives CASSYPLERGQPQHF.

This clonotype was seen only a few times. V gene TRBV12-3 or TRBV12-4 combines with J gene TRBJ2-6; 9 nucleotides align to TRBD1. V gave up 4 bases and J gave up 0 bases; unmatched junction bases: 10. The CDR3 runs to 19 residues. CDR3 in amino acids: CASSSRDRELFSGANVLTF. In nucleotides, the CDR3 is TGTGCCAGCAGTTCCCGGGACAGGGAATTATTCTCTGGGGCCAACGTCCTGACTTTC.